Given below is one TCR beta chain in context. Roughly 81 million PBMCs per unsorted sample were used for genomic DNA. The sample comes from a study of shared clonotypes between healthy human individuals. The germline V and J ends were trimmed by 5 bases and 5 bases, with 16 bases remaining between them. Germline values: CDR1 SNHLY, CDR2 FYNNEI. The CDR3 has 15 residues. Once extracted for a subset, genomic DNA was divided evenly among several immunoSEQ plates. This table comes from immunoSEQ multiplex PCR, and its TCRdb copy is limited to in-frame clones, with some not included. The data hold roughly 480,000 clones, with around 80% observed a single time.

The receptor was isolated from a woman between 40 and 55 years old in good health. Some clones in this sample may be carry-over from other donors' samples. The sample consisted of PBMCs. This chain uses TRBV2 with TRBJ1-5, with TRBD1 as a possible D gene (5 bases). The CDR3 DNA is TGTGCCAGCAGTTTAGGCGGCGTGGGGGATCAGCCCCAGCATTTT. Its protein is CASSLGGVGDQPQHF.